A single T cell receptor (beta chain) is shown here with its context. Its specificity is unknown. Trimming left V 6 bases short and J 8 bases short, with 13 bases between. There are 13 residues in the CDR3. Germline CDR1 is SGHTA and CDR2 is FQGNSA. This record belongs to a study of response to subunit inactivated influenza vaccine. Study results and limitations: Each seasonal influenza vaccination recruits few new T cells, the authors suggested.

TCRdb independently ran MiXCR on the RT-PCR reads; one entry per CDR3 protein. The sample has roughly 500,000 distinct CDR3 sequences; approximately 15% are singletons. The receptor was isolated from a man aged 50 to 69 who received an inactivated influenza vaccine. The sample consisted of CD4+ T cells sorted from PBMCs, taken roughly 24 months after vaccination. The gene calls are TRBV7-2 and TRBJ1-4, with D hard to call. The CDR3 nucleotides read TGTGCCAGCAGTATGGGGTGGGAAGAAAAACTGTTTTTT. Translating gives CASSMGWEEKLFF.